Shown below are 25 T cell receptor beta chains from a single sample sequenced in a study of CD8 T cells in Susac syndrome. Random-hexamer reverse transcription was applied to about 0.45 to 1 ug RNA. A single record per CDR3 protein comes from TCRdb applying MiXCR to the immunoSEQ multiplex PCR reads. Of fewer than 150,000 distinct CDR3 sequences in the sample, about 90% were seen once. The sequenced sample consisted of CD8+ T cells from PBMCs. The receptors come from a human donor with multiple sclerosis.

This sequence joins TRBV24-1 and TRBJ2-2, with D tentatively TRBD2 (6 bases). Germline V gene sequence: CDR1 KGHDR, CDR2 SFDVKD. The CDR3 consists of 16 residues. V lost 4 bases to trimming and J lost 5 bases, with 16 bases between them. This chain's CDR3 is CATSETPGVGTGELFF. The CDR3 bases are TGTGCCACCAGTGAGACACCGGGAGTGGGGACCGGGGAGCTGTTTTTT.

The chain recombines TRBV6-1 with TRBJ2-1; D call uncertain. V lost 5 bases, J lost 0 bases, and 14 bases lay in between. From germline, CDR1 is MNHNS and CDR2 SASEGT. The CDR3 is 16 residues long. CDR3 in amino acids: CASSPSVGSSYNEQFF. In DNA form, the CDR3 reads TGTGCCAGCAGTCCCAGCGTGGGCAGCTCCTACAATGAGCAGTTCTTC.

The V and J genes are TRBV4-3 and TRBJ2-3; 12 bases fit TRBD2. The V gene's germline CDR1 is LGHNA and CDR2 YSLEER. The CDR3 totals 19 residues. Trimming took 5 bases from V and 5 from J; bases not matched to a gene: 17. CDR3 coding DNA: TGCGCCAGCAGCTCCTCGATCGGGTCTAGCGGGAGGGCCAAAGATACGCAGTATTTT. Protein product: CASSSSIGSSGRAKDTQYF.

CDR3 sequence (DNA): TGTGCCAGTAGCCCCGCGGGACTAGCGGGGAATGAGCAGTTCTTC. Its translation is CASSPAGLAGNEQFF. The rearrangement uses TRBV19 and TRBJ2-1, with 13 bases fitting TRBD2. Losses at the gene ends were 6 bases for V and 7 bases for J; bases not matched to a gene: 6. The CDR3 covers 15 residues. Looked up from germline, CDR1 is LNHDA and CDR2 is SQIVND (reference sequence). The variable domain in full, completed from reference TRBV19 and TRBJ2-1, reads DGGITQSPKYLFRKEGQNVTLSCEQNLNHDAMYWYRQDPGQGLRLIYYSQIVNDFQKGDIAEGYSVSREKKESFPLTVTSAQKNPTAFYLCASSPAGLAGNEQFFGPGTRLTVL.

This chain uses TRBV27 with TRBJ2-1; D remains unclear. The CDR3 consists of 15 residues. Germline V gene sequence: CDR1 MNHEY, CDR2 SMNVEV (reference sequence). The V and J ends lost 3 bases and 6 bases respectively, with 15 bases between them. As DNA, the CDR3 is TGTGCCAGCAGTTTTAGGGTCACTTTATCCAATGAGCAGTTCTTC. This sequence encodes CASSFRVTLSNEQFF.

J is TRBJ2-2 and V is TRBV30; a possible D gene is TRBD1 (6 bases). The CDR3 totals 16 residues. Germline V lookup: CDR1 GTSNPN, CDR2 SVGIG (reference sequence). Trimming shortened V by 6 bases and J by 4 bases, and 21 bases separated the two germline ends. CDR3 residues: CACIEDSEEFTGELFF. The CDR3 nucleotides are TGTGCCTGCATCGAGGACAGCGAGGAGTTCACCGGGGAGCTGTTTTTT.

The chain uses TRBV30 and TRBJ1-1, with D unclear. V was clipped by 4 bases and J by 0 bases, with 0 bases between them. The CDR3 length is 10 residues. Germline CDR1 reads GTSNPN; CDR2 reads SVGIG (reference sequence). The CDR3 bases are TGTGCCTGGATGAACACTGAAGCTTTCTTT. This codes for CAWMNTEAFF.

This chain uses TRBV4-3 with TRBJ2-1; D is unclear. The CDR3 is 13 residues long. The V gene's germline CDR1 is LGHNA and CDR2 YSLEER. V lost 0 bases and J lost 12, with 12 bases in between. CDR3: CASSQEEATGQFF. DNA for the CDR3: TGCGCCAGCAGCCAAGAGGAAGCGACGGGGCAGTTCTTC.

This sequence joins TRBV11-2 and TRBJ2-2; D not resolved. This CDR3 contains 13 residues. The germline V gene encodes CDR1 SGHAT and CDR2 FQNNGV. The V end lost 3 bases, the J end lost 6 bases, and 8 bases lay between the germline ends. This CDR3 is CASSFVVAGELFF. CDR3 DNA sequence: TGTGCCAGCAGCTTTGTAGTAGCCGGGGAGCTGTTTTTT.

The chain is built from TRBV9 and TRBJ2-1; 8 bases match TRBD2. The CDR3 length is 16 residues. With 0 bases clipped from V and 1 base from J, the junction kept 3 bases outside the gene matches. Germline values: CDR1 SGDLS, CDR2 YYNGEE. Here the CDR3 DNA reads TGTGCCAGCAGCGTAGGGGTAGCGGGGTCCTACAATGAGCAGTTCTTC. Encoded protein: CASSVGVAGSYNEQFF.

The CDR3 DNA follows: TGTGCCATCAGTGAGACGGGACAGGGGGGAAACGAGCAGTACTTC. Protein: CAISETGQGGNEQYF. The chain carries TRBV10-3 and TRBJ2-7; 11 bases agree with TRBD1. Germline CDR1 is ENHRY and CDR2 is SYGVKD. The CDR3 loop spans 15 amino acids. The V and J ends lost 2 bases and 5 bases, in that order; junction bases with no gene match: 5.

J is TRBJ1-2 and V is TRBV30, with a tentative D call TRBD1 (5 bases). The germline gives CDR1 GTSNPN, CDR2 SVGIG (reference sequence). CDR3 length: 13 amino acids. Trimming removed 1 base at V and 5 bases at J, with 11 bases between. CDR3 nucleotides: TGTGCCTGGAGTGGAGGGGCAGGGTATGGCTACACCTTC. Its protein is CAWSGGAGYGYTF.

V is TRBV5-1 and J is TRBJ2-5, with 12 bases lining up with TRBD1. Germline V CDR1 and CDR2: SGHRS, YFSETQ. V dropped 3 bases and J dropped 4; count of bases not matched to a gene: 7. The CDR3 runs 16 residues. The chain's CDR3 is CASSSPGTGGRETQYF. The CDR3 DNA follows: TGCGCCAGCAGCTCCCCCGGGACAGGGGGCAGAGAGACCCAGTACTTC. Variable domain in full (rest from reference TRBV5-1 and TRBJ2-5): KAGVTQTPRYLIKTRGQQVTLSCSPISGHRSVSWYQQTPGQGLQFLFEYFSETQRNKGNFPGRFSGRQFSNSRSEMNVSTLELGDSALYLCASSSPGTGGRETQYFGPGTRLLVL.

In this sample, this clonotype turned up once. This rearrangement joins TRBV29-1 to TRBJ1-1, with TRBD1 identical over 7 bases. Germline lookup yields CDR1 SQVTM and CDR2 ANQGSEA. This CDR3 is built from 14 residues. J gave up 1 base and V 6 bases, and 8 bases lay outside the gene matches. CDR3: CSVPRGGANTEAFF. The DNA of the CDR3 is TGCAGCGTACCCAGAGGGGGCGCGAACACTGAAGCTTTCTTT.

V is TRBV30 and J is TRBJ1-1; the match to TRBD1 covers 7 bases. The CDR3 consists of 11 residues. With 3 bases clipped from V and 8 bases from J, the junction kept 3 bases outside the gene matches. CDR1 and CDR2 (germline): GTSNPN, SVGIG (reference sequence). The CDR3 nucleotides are TGTGCCTGGAGGACAGGGCCCGAAGCTTTCTTT. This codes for CAWRTGPEAFF.

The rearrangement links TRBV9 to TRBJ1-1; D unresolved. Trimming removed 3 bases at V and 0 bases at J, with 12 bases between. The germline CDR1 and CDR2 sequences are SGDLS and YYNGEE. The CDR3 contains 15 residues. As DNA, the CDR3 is TGTGCCAGCAGCGCCGTCCATAGGGTGAACACTGAAGCTTTCTTT. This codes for CASSAVHRVNTEAFF.

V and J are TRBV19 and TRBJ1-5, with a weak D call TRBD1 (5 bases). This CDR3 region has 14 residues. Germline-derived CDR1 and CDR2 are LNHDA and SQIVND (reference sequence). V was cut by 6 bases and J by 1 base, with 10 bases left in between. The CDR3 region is CASRGGMSNQPQHF. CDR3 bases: TGTGCCAGTAGGGGGGGGATGAGCAATCAGCCCCAGCATTTT.

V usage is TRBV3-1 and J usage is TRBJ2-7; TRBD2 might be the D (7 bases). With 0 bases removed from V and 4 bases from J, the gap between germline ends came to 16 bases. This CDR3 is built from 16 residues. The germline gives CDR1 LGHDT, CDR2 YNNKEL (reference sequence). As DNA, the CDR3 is TGTGCCAGCAGCCAAGATTGGGGGCTAGCGGCATACGAGCAGTACTTC. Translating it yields CASSQDWGLAAYEQYF.

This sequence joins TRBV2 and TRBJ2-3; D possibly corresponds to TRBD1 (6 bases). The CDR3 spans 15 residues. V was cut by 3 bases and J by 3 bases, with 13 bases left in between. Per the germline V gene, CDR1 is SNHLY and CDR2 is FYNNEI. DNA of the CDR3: TGTGCCAGCAGTGATGGGCCAGGGGCTACAGATACGCAGTATTTT. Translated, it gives CASSDGPGATDTQYF.

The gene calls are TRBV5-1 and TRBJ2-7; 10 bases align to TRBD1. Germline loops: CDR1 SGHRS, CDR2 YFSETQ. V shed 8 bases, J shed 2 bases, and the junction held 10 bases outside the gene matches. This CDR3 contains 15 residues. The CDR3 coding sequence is TGCGCCAGTAGACAGGGGGCACACCAGCCCTACGAGCAGTACTTC. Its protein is CASRQGAHQPYEQYF. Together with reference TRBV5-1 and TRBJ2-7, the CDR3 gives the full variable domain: KAGVTQTPRYLIKTRGQQVTLSCSPISGHRSVSWYQQTPGQGLQFLFEYFSETQRNKGNFPGRFSGRQFSNSRSEMNVSTLELGDSALYLCASRQGAHQPYEQYFGPGTRLTVT.

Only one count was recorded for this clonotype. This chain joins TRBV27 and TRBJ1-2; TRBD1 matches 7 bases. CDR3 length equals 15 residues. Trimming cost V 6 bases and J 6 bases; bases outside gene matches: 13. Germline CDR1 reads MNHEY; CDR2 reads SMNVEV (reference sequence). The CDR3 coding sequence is TGTGCCAGCAGCCCAGGGGGAGGCACAGTCCATGGCTACACCTTC. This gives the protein CASSPGGGTVHGYTF.

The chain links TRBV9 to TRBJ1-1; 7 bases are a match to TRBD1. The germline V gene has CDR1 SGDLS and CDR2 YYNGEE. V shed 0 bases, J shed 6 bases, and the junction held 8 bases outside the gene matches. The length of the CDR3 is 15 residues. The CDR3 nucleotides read TGTGCCAGCAGCGTAGAGGGAGGGGGCGGCGCTGAAGCTTTCTTT. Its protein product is CASSVEGGGGAEAFF.

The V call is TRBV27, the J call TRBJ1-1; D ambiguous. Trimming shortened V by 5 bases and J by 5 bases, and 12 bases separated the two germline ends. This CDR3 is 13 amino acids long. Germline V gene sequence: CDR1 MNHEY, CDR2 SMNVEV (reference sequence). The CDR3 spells CASSKGGYTEAFF. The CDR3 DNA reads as TGTGCCAGCAGTAAAGGAGGTTATACTGAAGCTTTCTTT.

The CDR3 protein is CSARELAGVRETQYF. The CDR3 bases are TGCAGTGCTAGGGAACTAGCGGGAGTACGGGAGACCCAGTACTTC. The rearrangement joins TRBV20-1 to TRBJ2-5; TRBD2 matches at 11 bases. V was clipped by 3 bases and J by 5 bases; unmatched bases: 8. The CDR3 length is 15 residues. Germline CDR1 is DFQATT and CDR2 is SNEGSKA (reference sequence).

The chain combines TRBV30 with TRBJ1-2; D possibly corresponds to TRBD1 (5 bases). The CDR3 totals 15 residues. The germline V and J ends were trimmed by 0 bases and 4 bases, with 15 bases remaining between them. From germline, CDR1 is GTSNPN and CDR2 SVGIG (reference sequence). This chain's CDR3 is CAWSVLPGGSYGYTF. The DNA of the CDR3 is TGTGCCTGGAGTGTATTACCCGGGGGGTCCTATGGCTACACCTTC.